This entry lists 9 T cell receptor beta chains sequenced from one sample in a study of cytomegalovirus exposure and HLA in healthy donors (dated by TCRdb to 2017 to 2019). Library creation used the immunoSEQ multiplex PCR assay. The multiplex PCR relied on a mix of 60 forward primers for TCR Vbeta segments and 13 reverse primers for TCR Jbeta segments. TCRdb retrieved this table from immuneACCESS and kept in-frame rearrangements only. Not all clones are present; in checked studies, unresolved V genes account for under half, and no reason is known for the remainder. The sample table lists 100,000 or so clones, approximately 89% of them with a count of one. Of the sample, less than 5% is held by the ten largest clones. What was sequenced was PBMCs. Receptors originate from a man aged 25-45 years in good health and CMV-seronegative.

V gene TRBV13 combines with J gene TRBJ2-3; TRBD2 aligns across 7 bases. The ends lost 5 bases at V and 2 bases at J; junction bases unmatched: 10. CDR1 is PRHDT and CDR2 is FYEKMQ in the germline V gene (reference sequence). This CDR3 comprises 16 residues. The DNA of the CDR3 is TGTGCCAGCAGCAAGCTGGGGGGGGTTAACACAGATACGCAGTATTTT. Translated, it gives CASSKLGGVNTDTQYF.

CDR3 coding DNA: TGTGCCAGCAGCCCACATCGACTAGCGGGAGCCTACAATGAGCAGTTCTTC. As protein: CASSPHRLAGAYNEQFF. V is TRBV13 and J is TRBJ2-1; 12 positions match TRBD2. The ends lost 5 bases at V and 2 bases at J; junction bases unmatched: 7. Per germline, CDR1 PRHDT and CDR2 FYEKMQ (reference sequence). The CDR3 has 17 amino acids.

The chain combines TRBV18 with TRBJ2-1; perhaps TRBD1 as D (5 bases). This CDR3 region has 13 residues. Per the germline V gene, CDR1 is KGHSH and CDR2 is LQKENI. V dropped 7 bases and J dropped 8 bases, with 15 bases sitting between them. CDR3 bases: TGTGCCAGCTACGTCGGGCAGGGCCATGAGCAGTTCTTC. Its protein product is CASYVGQGHEQFF.

The chain couples TRBV5-4 to TRBJ2-3; D perhaps matches TRBD2 (6 bases). This CDR3 has 11 amino acids. V lost 10 bases and J lost 4, with 10 bases in between. Germline CDR1 reads SGHNT; CDR2 reads YYREEE (reference sequence). CDR3 nucleotide sequence: TGTGCCGGAGGAGGGTCAGATACGCAGTATTTT. This codes for CAGGGSDTQYF.

This clone occurred once. The V and J genes are TRBV29-1 and TRBJ2-5, with 12 positions matching TRBD1. This CDR3 contains 16 residues. With V trimmed by 6 bases and J by 5 bases, 13 bases remained unmatched. CDR1 is SQVTM, CDR2 ANQGSEA, per germline. CDR3 DNA: TGCAGCGTATCCGGGACAGGGGGCGCGGTATGGGAGACCCAGTACTTC. This codes for CSVSGTGGAVWETQYF.

This chain connects TRBV19 to TRBJ2-2; unclear D gene. The germline V and J ends were trimmed by 7 bases and 0 bases, with 9 bases remaining between them. Germline-derived CDR1 and CDR2 are LNHDA and SQIVND (reference sequence). The CDR3 spans 14 residues. The CDR3 reads CASTGYANTGELFF. The CDR3 coding sequence is TGTGCCAGTACCGGGTACGCGAACACCGGGGAGCTGTTTTTT.

J is TRBJ1-5 and V is TRBV4-3; weak D call: TRBD1 (6 bases). The CDR3 has 15 amino acids. V lost 0 bases to trimming and J lost 5 bases, with 11 bases between them. Germline V gene sequence: CDR1 LGHNA, CDR2 YSLEER. As DNA, the CDR3 is TGCGCCAGCAGCCAAGATTGGGGGCTCGATCAGCCCCAGCATTTT. Encoded protein: CASSQDWGLDQPQHF.

The gene calls are TRBV4-2 and TRBJ1-3; TRBD1 is a possible D gene (6 bases). The V gene's germline CDR1 is LGHNA and CDR2 YNFKEQ. This CDR3 region has 16 residues. Deletions cut 1 base from V and 4 bases from J, with 14 bases between. The CDR3 coding sequence is TGTGCCAGCAGCCAAGGCCCCATGGGGGCGGGAAACACCATATATTTT. Translating it yields CASSQGPMGAGNTIYF.

This clone was seen a handful of times. The J gene is TRBJ1-1, the V gene TRBV5-1; D is ambiguous. CDR3 size: 13 residues. From germline, CDR1 is SGHRS and CDR2 YFSETQ. Trimming removed 5 bases at V and 0 bases at J, with 8 bases between. CDR3 nucleotide sequence: TGCGCCAGCAGGGAGGTTCTGAACACTGAAGCTTTCTTT. This sequence encodes CASREVLNTEAFF.